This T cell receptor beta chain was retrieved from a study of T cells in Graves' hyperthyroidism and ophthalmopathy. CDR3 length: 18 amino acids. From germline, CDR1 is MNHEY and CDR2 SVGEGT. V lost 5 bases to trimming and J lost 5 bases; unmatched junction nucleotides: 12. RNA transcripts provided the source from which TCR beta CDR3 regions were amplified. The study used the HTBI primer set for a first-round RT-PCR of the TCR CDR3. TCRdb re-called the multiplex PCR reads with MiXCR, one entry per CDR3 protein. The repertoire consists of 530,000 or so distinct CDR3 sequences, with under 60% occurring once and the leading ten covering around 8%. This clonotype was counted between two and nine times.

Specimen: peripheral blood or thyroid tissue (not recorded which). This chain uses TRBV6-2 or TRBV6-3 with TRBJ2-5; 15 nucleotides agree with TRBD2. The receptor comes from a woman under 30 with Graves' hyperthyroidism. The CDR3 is CASSNPRGLAGGRETQYF. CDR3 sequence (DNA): TGTGCCAGCAGTAACCCCCGAGGACTAGCGGGAGGGCGGGAGACCCAGTACTTC.